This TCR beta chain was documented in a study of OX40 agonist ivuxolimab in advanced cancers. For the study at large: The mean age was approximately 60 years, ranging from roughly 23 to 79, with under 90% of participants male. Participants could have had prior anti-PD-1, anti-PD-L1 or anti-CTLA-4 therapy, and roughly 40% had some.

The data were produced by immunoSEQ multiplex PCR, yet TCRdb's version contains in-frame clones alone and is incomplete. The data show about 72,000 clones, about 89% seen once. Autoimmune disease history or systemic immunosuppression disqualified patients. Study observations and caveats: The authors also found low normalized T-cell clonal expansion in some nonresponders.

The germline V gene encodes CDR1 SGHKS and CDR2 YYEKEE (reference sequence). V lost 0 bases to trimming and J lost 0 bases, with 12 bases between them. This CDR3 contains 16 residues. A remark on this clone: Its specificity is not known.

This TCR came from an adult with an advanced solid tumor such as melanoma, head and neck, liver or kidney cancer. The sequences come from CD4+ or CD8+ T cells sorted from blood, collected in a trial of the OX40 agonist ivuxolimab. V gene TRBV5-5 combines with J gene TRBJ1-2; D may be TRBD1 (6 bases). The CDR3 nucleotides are TGTGCCAGCAGCTTGGAGGGGGTCGGAGCTAACTATGGCTACACCTTC. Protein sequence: CASSLEGVGANYGYTF.